This is a list of T cell receptor beta chains from one sample in a study of long-term antiretroviral therapy in people with HIV. Libraries were prepared by immunoSEQ multiplex PCR; TCRdb keeps only in-frame clonotypes and omits some of them. Here the sample spans 34,000 or so clones, roughly 85% being singletons. The specimen was unsorted PBMCs, collected 3.3 years after starting antiretroviral therapy. These receptors were obtained from a man younger than 35 with HIV. CDR3s include the opening cysteine and the closing phenylalanine or tryptophan. The D gene is left open where the match is weak. The listing skips clone size in some rows; elsewhere it reads once, few, many or a size class.

size: .; D: .; V: TRBV15; J: TRBJ1-5; CDR3: CATSKRSRGDNQPQHF; DNA: TGTGCCACCTCGAAACGGAGCCGGGGCGACAATCAGCCCCAGCATTTT
size: .; D: TRBD1; V: TRBV19; J: TRBJ1-1; CDR3: CASSANRGFGEAFF; DNA: TGTGCCAGTAGTGCAAACAGGGGGTTCGGAGAAGCTTTCTTT
size: .; D: .; V: TRBV29-1; J: TRBJ2-2; CDR3: CSVVGLVGTGELFF; DNA: TGCAGCGTTGTGGGACTGGTGGGGACCGGGGAGCTGTTTTTT
size: once; D: .; V: TRBV2; J: TRBJ2-7; CDR3: CASSEGHSPYEQYF; DNA: TGTGCCAGCAGTGAAGGTCACAGCCCCTACGAGCAGTACTTC
size: .; D: TRBD1; V: TRBV7-9; J: TRBJ1-1; CDR3: CAGSYLTGGSTEAFF; DNA: TGTGCCGGCAGTTACTTGACAGGGGGTAGTACTGAAGCTTTCTTT
size: .; D: .; V: TRBV11-2; J: TRBJ1-5; CDR3: CASSLDLGTHQPQHF; DNA: TGTGCCAGCAGCTTAGACTTGGGGACCCATCAGCCCCAGCATTTT
size: .; D: TRBD1; V: TRBV27; J: TRBJ1-5; CDR3: CASSDRDGNQPQHF; DNA: TGTGCCAGCAGTGACAGGGATGGCAATCAGCCCCAGCATTTT
size: .; D: .; V: TRBV4-1; J: TRBJ1-4; CDR3: CASSQRQINEKLFF; DNA: TGCGCCAGCAGCCAAAGGCAGATTAATGAAAAACTGTTTTTT
size: .; D: .; V: TRBV27; J: TRBJ2-7; CDR3: CASSLTGSYEQYF; DNA: TGTGCCAGCAGTTTAACGGGCTCCTACGAGCAGTACTTC
size: .; D: .; V: TRBV6-5; J: TRBJ1-2; CDR3: CASSLLSRGGALGYTF; DNA: TGTGCCAGCAGTTTGCTGTCTAGGGGCGGGGCGCTTGGCTACACCTTC
size: .; D: .; V: TRBV18; J: TRBJ1-2; CDR3: CASSPPTAIYGYTF; DNA: TGTGCCAGCTCACCACCCACAGCTATCTATGGCTACACCTTC
size: .; D: TRBD2; V: TRBV4-1; J: TRBJ2-7; CDR3: CASSQRLAESYEQYF; DNA: TGCGCCAGCAGCCAACGACTAGCGGAGTCCTACGAGCAGTACTTC
size: .; D: .; V: TRBV4-1; J: TRBJ2-1; CDR3: CASSHVQGQIPYNEQFF; DNA: TGCGCCAGCAGCCATGTACAGGGTCAGATTCCCTACAATGAGCAGTTCTTC
size: .; D: TRBD2; V: TRBV27; J: TRBJ2-5; CDR3: CASSQGEGWGTQYF; DNA: TGTGCCAGCAGTCAAGGGGAGGGGTGGGGGACCCAGTACTTC
size: .; D: .; V: TRBV5-1; J: TRBJ2-5; CDR3: CASSTTAEETQYF; DNA: TGCGCCAGCAGCACGACCGCGGAAGAGACCCAGTACTTC
size: .; D: .; V: TRBV27; J: TRBJ1-4; CDR3: CASSSPNEKLFF; DNA: TGTGCCAGCAGTTCCCCCAATGAAAAACTGTTTTTT
size: .; D: .; V: TRBV5-5; J: TRBJ1-4; CDR3: CASSSTVTWTNEKLFF; DNA: TGTGCCAGCAGCTCGACAGTTACCTGGACTAATGAAAAACTGTTTTTT
size: once; D: .; V: TRBV19; J: TRBJ1-2; CDR3: CASRSTGYGYTF; DNA: TGTGCCAGTAGATCGACAGGTTATGGCTACACCTTC
size: few; D: .; V: TRBV18; J: TRBJ1-1; CDR3: CASSPPRLGGSTTEAFF; DNA: TGTGCCAGCTCACCACCCCGCTTGGGAGGCTCAACAACTGAAGCTTTCTTT
size: .; D: TRBD2; V: TRBV6-6; J: TRBJ2-7; CDR3: CASSYGLAGVHEQYF; DNA: TGTGCCAGCAGTTACGGACTAGCGGGAGTGCACGAGCAGTACTTC